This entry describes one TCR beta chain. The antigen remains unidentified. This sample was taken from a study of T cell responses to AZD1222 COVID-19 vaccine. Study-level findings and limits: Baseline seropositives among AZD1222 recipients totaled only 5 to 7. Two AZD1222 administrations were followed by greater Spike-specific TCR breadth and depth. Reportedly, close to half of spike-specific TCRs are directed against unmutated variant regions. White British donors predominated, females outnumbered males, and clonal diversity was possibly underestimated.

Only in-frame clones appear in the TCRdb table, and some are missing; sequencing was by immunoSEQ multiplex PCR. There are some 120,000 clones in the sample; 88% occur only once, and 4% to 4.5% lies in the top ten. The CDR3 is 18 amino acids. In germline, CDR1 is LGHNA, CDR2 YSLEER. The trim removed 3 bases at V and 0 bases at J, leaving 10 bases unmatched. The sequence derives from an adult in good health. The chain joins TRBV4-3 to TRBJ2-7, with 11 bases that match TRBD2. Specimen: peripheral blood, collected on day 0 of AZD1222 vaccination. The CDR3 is CASSHFSGGAESSYEQYF. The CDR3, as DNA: TGCGCCAGCAGCCATTTTAGCGGGGGGGCAGAAAGCTCCTACGAGCAGTACTTC.